The 3 T cell receptor beta chains reported below all come from one sample, sequenced in a study of T cell responses to AZD1222 COVID-19 vaccine. Some clones are missing from TCRdb's copy, which holds only in-frame ones; the method was immunoSEQ multiplex PCR. The data contain roughly 120,000 clones, roughly 86% of them singletons. Sequences were derived from peripheral blood, sampled 28 days after the second AZD1222 dose. The receptor source for this set is an adult who received the AZD1222 COVID-19 vaccine.

V gene TRBV6-5 combines with J gene TRBJ2-5; TRBD1 aligns across 8 bases. CDR1 is MNHEY and CDR2 is SVGAGI in the germline V gene. Trimming cost V 7 bases and J 4 bases; bases outside gene matches: 8. CDR3 size: 14 residues. The CDR3 here is CASNRGVTRETQYF. The CDR3, as DNA: TGTGCCAGCAACAGGGGGGTAACAAGAGAGACCCAGTACTTC.

This chain joins TRBV9 and TRBJ2-2, with a weak D call TRBD2 (5 bases). This CDR3 comprises 15 residues. Trimming stripped 0 bases from V and 2 bases from J, with 8 bases between. Germline V gene lookup returns CDR1 SGDLS and CDR2 YYNGEE. The CDR3 DNA sequence: TGTGCCAGCAGCGTAGCGGGGAGAAACACCGGGGAGCTGTTTTTT. Translation gives CASSVAGRNTGELFF.

The chain carries TRBV19 and TRBJ1-5; D is unclear. V lost 3 bases and J lost 7, with 10 bases in between. The CDR3 contains 13 residues. Germline V gene lookup returns CDR1 LNHDA and CDR2 SQIVND (reference sequence). In nucleotides, the CDR3 is TGTGCCAGTAGTATGGACCCGAGACAGCCCCAGCATTTT. It translates to CASSMDPRQPQHF. Based on the CDR3 plus reference TRBV19 and TRBJ1-5, the full variable domain is DGGITQSPKYLFRKEGQNVTLSCEQNLNHDAMYWYRQDPGQGLRLIYYSQIVNDFQKGDIAEGYSVSREKKESFPLTVTSAQKNPTAFYLCASSMDPRQPQHFGDGTRLSIL.